A selection of T cell receptor beta chains follows, all from one sample in a study of prognosis after radiotherapy for stage I lung cancer. TCRdb used MiXCR to reprocess the multiplex PCR reads, holding one entry per CDR3 protein. The table has 25,000 to 30,000 distinct CDR3 sequences, approximately 38% seen once. Sample: PBMCs, taken before or after stereotactic body radiation therapy (not recorded which). The receptors derive from a donor at least 50 years old with non-small cell lung cancer. Each CDR3 is given with its conserved first and last residue. The D gene is left open where the match is weak. Clone size, where shown, is once, few, many, or a class for clones that have expanded.

>TRBV6-1|NA|TRBJ2-7|TRBD2
CASSDSGRRTYEQYF
TGTGCCAGCAGTGATAGCGGGAGGAGGACCTACGAGCAGTACTTC
>TRBV7-8|many|TRBJ1-5|NA
CASSLRQGIKGNQPQHF
TGTGCCAGCAGCTTAAGGCAGGGGATTAAGGGCAATCAGCCCCAGCATTTT
>TRBV19|many|TRBJ1-2|TRBD1
CASREDRGPGGYTF
TGTGCCAGTAGAGAAGACAGGGGGCCGGGAGGCTACACCTTC
>TRBV6-1|many|TRBJ1-1|TRBD1
CASSPSGQGKVWASEAFF
TGTGCCAGCAGTCCCTCCGGACAGGGGAAGGTTTGGGCATCTGAAGCTTTCTTT
>TRBV6-2/TRBV6-3|NA|TRBJ2-3|TRBD2
CASRRTSGGKDTQYF
TGTGCCAGCAGACGAACCAGCGGGGGGAAAGATACGCAGTATTTT
>TRBV15|many|TRBJ2-2|NA
CATSRQGANTGELFF
TGTGCCACCAGCCGGCAAGGCGCGAACACCGGGGAGCTGTTTTTT
>TRBV19|NA|TRBJ1-5|TRBD1
CASRTRQGGQPQHF
TGTGCCAGTAGAACCCGACAGGGCGGTCAGCCCCAGCATTTT
>TRBV19|many|TRBJ2-5|TRBD1
CASSIGKQGALQETQYF
TGTGCCAGTAGTATTGGAAAACAGGGGGCGCTACAAGAGACCCAGTACTTC
>TRBV6-1|NA|TRBJ2-1|TRBD2
CASGRAEGNEQFF
TGTGCCAGCGGGAGGGCAGAAGGCAATGAGCAGTTCTTC
>TRBV7-9|many|TRBJ2-5|NA
CASSLGPLQETQYF
TGTGCCAGCAGCTTAGGGCCTCTCCAAGAGACCCAGTACTTC
>TRBV20-1|NA|TRBJ2-7|TRBD1
CSARDPGQGSLVQYF
TGCAGTGCTAGAGACCCGGGACAGGGATCCCTTGTGCAGTACTTC
>TRBV6-1|many|TRBJ1-3|NA
CASSKHGNSGNTIYF
TGTGCCAGCAGCAAACACGGAAACTCTGGAAACACCATATATTTT
>TRBV3-1|NA|TRBJ1-3|NA
CASSQRDGGNTIYF
TGTGCCAGCAGCCAAAGGGATGGGGGAAACACCATATATTTT
>TRBV18|many|TRBJ2-7|NA
CASSPPGEGFYEQYF
TGTGCCAGCTCACCCCCCGGTGAAGGCTTCTACGAGCAGTACTTC
>TRBV19|NA|TRBJ2-1|NA
CASSVRTEPNEQFF
TGTGCCAGTAGTGTGCGGACTGAACCCAATGAGCAGTTCTTC
>TRBV7-9|NA|TRBJ2-7|NA
CASSLGVGDQYF
TGTGCCAGCAGCTTAGGGGTGGGCGATCAGTACTTC
>TRBV5-5|NA|TRBJ2-5|NA
CASSAAATQETQYF
TGTGCCAGCAGCGCTGCAGCGACCCAAGAGACCCAGTACTTC
>TRBV6-2/TRBV6-3|NA|TRBJ1-3|NA
CASSPMGRVSSGNTIYF
TGTGCCAGCAGCCCCATGGGAAGGGTGAGCTCTGGAAACACCATATATTTT
>TRBV5-5|NA|TRBJ2-7|NA
CASSLFPDSPYERYF
TGTGCCAGCAGCTTGTTCCCGGACAGCCCCTACGAGCGGTACTTC
>TRBV5-5|many|TRBJ1-1|NA
CASTSQGDTEAFF
TGTGCCAGCACCTCACAGGGCGACACTGAAGCTTTCTTT
>TRBV11-3|few|TRBJ2-3|NA
CASSSLVGSRDTDTQYF
TGTGCCAGCAGCTCTCTGGTAGGGAGTAGGGACACAGATACGCAGTATTTT
>TRBV20-1|NA|TRBJ1-6|NA
CSAPGVAGYNSPLHF
TGCAGTGCCCCTGGGGTGGCGGGCTACAATTCACCCCTCCACTTT
>TRBV12-3/TRBV12-4|many|TRBJ1-5|NA
CASSLSLGQPQHF
TGTGCCAGCAGTTTGTCCCTGGGTCAGCCCCAGCATTTT
>TRBV20-1|many|TRBJ1-2|NA
CSARDVDYGYTF
TGCAGTGCTAGAGATGTGGACTATGGCTACACCTTC
>TRBV6-1|NA|TRBJ1-3|TRBD1
CASVGFSGTGPGNTIYF
TGTGCCAGCGTTGGGTTTTCCGGGACAGGGCCTGGAAACACCATATATTTT
>TRBV6-2/TRBV6-3|NA|TRBJ2-3|NA
CASIRGGSITYTQYF
TGTGCCAGCATCCGTGGGGGCTCTATCACATATACGCAGTATTTT
>TRBV3-1|many|TRBJ1-1|NA
CASSQEGEAEAFF
TGTGCCAGCAGCCAAGAGGGGGAGGCTGAAGCTTTCTTT
>TRBV3-1|many|TRBJ2-1|TRBD1
CASSLDRVGTNEQFF
TGTGCCAGCAGCCTTGACAGGGTCGGTACAAATGAGCAGTTCTTC
>TRBV6-5|many|TRBJ1-5|NA
CASSYSGQIYSNQPQHF
TGTGCCAGCAGTTACTCCGGACAGATATATAGCAATCAGCCCCAGCATTTT
>TRBV20-1|many|TRBJ1-5|TRBD1
CSASTGDQPQHF
TGCAGTGCCTCTACAGGGGATCAGCCCCAGCATTTT
>TRBV6-1|many|TRBJ2-5|NA
CASSPFVGGRETQYF
TGTGCCAGCAGTCCGTTCGTGGGGGGAAGAGAGACCCAGTACTTC
>TRBV6-5|few|TRBJ1-2|NA
CASSYSGQSYYGYTF
TGTGCCAGCAGTTACTCGGGCCAGAGTTACTATGGCTACACCTTC
>TRBV5-8|many|TRBJ2-3|NA
CASSRTVNTQYF
TGTGCCAGCAGCAGAACTGTTAATACGCAGTATTTT
>TRBV7-8|NA|TRBJ1-1|NA
CASSLVRVGAEAFF
TGTGCCAGCAGCTTAGTGAGGGTTGGGGCTGAAGCTTTCTTT
>TRBV28|NA|TRBJ1-5|NA
CASRPEGRYNQPQHF
TGTGCCAGCAGGCCCGAGGGTCGTTACAATCAGCCCCAGCATTTT
>TRBV5-1|medium-sized|TRBJ1-6|TRBD1
CASSFGQGAYSPLHF
TGCGCCAGCAGCTTTGGACAGGGGGCGTATTCACCCCTCCACTTT
>TRBV29-1|many|TRBJ1-1|NA
CSVVSGVDTEAFF
TGCAGCGTTGTGTCAGGGGTGGACACTGAAGCTTTCTTT
>TRBV10-2|many|TRBJ2-3|TRBD1
CASSGRTGSTDTQYF
TGCGCCAGCAGCGGTCGGACAGGGAGCACAGATACGCAGTATTTT
>TRBV2|NA|TRBJ2-1|NA
CASCTREGGSYNEQFF
TGTGCCAGCTGCACCCGGGAAGGGGGTTCATACAATGAGCAGTTCTTC
>TRBV9|NA|TRBJ1-1|NA
CASSVGVSGGHGRTEAFF
TGTGCCAGCAGCGTAGGTGTCAGCGGGGGGCATGGACGCACCGAAGCTTTCTTT
>TRBV9|many|TRBJ2-5|NA
CASSPWGARETQYF
TGTGCCAGCAGTCCGTGGGGCGCGAGAGAGACCCAGTACTTC
>TRBV6-2/TRBV6-3|NA|TRBJ2-3|NA
CASSGHGTDTQYF
TGTGCCAGTTCAGGGCATGGGACAGATACGCAGTATTTT
>TRBV19|many|TRBJ1-1|NA
CASNKASTVGNTEAFF
TGTGCCAGTAATAAGGCATCGACAGTTGGAAACACTGAAGCTTTCTTT
>TRBV28|many|TRBJ1-2|TRBD1
CASSEQGALKGYTF
TGTGCCAGCAGTGAACAGGGGGCATTAAAAGGCTACACCTTC
>TRBV18|many|TRBJ2-7|NA
CASSPAAGTNYEQYF
TGTGCCAGCTCACCGGCAGCAGGGACCAACTACGAGCAGTACTTC
>TRBV19|many|TRBJ1-5|NA
CASSKLTSSRQPQHF
TGTGCCAGTAGTAAACTCACATCCTCTCGCCAGCCCCAGCATTTT
>TRBV2|NA|TRBJ2-3|NA
CASPDPDENTDTQYF
TGTGCCAGCCCCGACCCCGACGAAAACACAGATACGCAGTATTTT
>TRBV20-1|many|TRBJ2-7|NA
CSAQYGGLGEQYF
TGCAGTGCTCAATATGGGGGACTGGGCGAGCAGTACTTC
>TRBV24-1|many|TRBJ2-1|TRBD1
CATSGVGQGYNEQFF
TGTGCCACCAGTGGGGTGGGACAGGGCTACAATGAGCAGTTCTTC
>TRBV4-1|NA|TRBJ2-7|TRBD1
CASSRNRDRGFYEQYF
TGCGCCAGCAGCCGGAACCGGGACAGGGGATTCTACGAGCAGTACTTC
>TRBV7-9|NA|TRBJ2-1|TRBD2
CASSFPGLAGVRGQFF
TGTGCCAGCAGCTTCCCCGGACTAGCGGGAGTGAGGGGGCAGTTCTTC
>TRBV5-4|many|TRBJ2-7|NA
CASSLSGVGGYEQYF
TGTGCCAGCAGCTTATCGGGAGTGGGTGGGTACGAGCAGTACTTC
>TRBV15|NA|TRBJ2-7|NA
CATNRGETIDEQYF
TGTGCCACCAACAGAGGCGAGACAATAGACGAGCAGTACTTC
>TRBV7-9|NA|TRBJ1-2|NA
CASWGDGYTF
TGTGCCAGCTGGGGGGACGGCTACACCTTC
>TRBV27|NA|TRBJ1-5|NA
CASSRAGARNQPQHF
TGTGCCAGCAGTCGAGCAGGGGCCCGTAATCAGCCCCAGCATTTT